This TCR beta chain was captured in a study of T-cell reconstitution after alpha-beta-depleted transplantation in children. Unique molecular identifiers were incorporated into the prepared TCRbeta library. Each CDR3 protein gets one entry after TCRdb re-called the PCR reads with MiXCR. The data contain about 460,000 distinct CDR3 sequences, over 9.5% of them singletons. With V trimmed by 4 bases and J by 4 bases, 7 bases remained unmatched. CDR1 is SGDLS and CDR2 is YYNGEE in the germline V gene. The CDR3 extends over 17 amino acids. Points from the study as a whole: T-cell counts and diversity were attributed mostly to newly produced T cells one year after transplant. Reportedly, roughly two months post-transplant, alpha-beta T cells arose from several hundred expanded graft clones.

This clonotype was found many times. Its target is unknown. The origin of this receptor is a child under 10 years old with inherited bone marrow failure, due to receive a stem cell transplant. This chain links TRBV9 with TRBJ2-6, with 11 nucleotides matching TRBD1. Sequencing used PBMCs, obtained before TCRalphabeta/CD19-depleted stem cell transplant. The CDR3 coding sequence is TGTGCCAGCAGCTACCGGGACAGGGGGGCCGGGGCCAACGTCCTGACTTTC. Encoded protein: CASSYRDRGAGANVLTF.